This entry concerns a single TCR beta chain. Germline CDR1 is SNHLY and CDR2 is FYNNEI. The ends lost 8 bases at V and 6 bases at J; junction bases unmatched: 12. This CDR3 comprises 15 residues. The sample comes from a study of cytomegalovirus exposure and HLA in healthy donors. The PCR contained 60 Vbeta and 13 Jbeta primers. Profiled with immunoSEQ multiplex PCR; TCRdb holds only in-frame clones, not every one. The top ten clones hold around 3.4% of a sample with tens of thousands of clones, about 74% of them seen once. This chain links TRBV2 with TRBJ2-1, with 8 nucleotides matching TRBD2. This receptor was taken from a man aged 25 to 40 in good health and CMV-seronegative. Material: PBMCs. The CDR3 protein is CASRSAGSGTNEQFF. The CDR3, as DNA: TGTGCCAGCCGCTCCGCGGGTAGCGGGACCAATGAGCAGTTCTTC.